These 24 T cell receptor beta chains came from one sample sequenced in a study of cytomegalovirus exposure and HLA in healthy donors. Use of 60 Vbeta and 13 Jbeta primers characterized the PCR. Profiled with immunoSEQ multiplex PCR; TCRdb holds only in-frame clones, not every one. This sample carries tens of thousands of clones, 82% of them seen once, and the ten largest clones take 10% to 13%. Material for sequencing was PBMCs. The receptors come from a woman in her late teens or twenties in good health and CMV-seropositive.

The chain employs TRBV5-4 and TRBJ1-1; D perhaps matches TRBD1 (5 bases). The CDR3 sequence is 15 residues long. Germline CDR1 and CDR2: SGHNT and YYREEE (reference sequence). Trimming pared 4 bases from V and 4 bases from J, leaving 17 bases between. The CDR3 loop is CASSLNTGSLTEAFF. The CDR3 nucleotides are TGTGCCAGCAGCCTAAACACAGGTTCCCTCACTGAAGCTTTCTTT.

J is TRBJ2-2 and V is TRBV7-6; TRBD2 might be the D (5 bases). Trimming shortened V by 8 bases and J by 4 bases, and 11 bases separated the two germline ends. The CDR3 is 13 amino acids. Germline assignment: CDR1 SGHVS and CDR2 FNYEAQ. Here the CDR3 reads CASYARATGELFF. The CDR3 DNA follows: TGTGCCAGCTACGCGAGGGCCACCGGGGAGCTGTTTTTT.

The chain combines TRBV18 with TRBJ2-7; D is perhaps TRBD1 (6 bases). Germline V gene lookup returns CDR1 KGHSH and CDR2 LQKENI. The CDR3 spans 13 residues. V shed 3 bases and J shed 4 bases, with 10 bases lying between them. The CDR3 spells CASSPQGTYEQYF. The CDR3 DNA follows: TGTGCCAGCTCACCGCAGGGGACGTACGAGCAGTACTTC.

This sequence joins TRBV6-1 and TRBJ1-1; no definite D call. Trimming took off 2 bases at V and 1 base at J, with 8 bases between the two ends. The CDR3 sequence is 14 residues long. Germline CDR1 is MNHNS and CDR2 is SASEGT. This CDR3 is CASSEYPRNTEAFF. The CDR3 nucleotides are TGTGCCAGCAGTGAATACCCCAGGAACACTGAAGCTTTCTTT.

The CDR3 region is CASSFPFDRGRQFF. The CDR3 DNA sequence: TGCGCCAGCAGCTTCCCCTTTGACAGGGGAAGACAGTTCTTC. The V and J genes are TRBV5-1 and TRBJ2-1; TRBD1 agrees at 8 bases. The CDR3 loop spans 14 amino acids. In germline, CDR1 is SGHRS, CDR2 YFSETQ. The ends lost 2 bases at V and 13 bases at J; junction bases unmatched: 11. The full variable domain, its missing parts supplied by reference TRBV5-1 and TRBJ2-1, is KAGVTQTPRYLIKTRGQQVTLSCSPISGHRSVSWYQQTPGQGLQFLFEYFSETQRNKGNFPGRFSGRQFSNSRSEMNVSTLELGDSALYLCASSFPFDRGRQFFGPGTRLTVL.

The chain uses TRBV5-1 and TRBJ2-3; D possibly corresponds to TRBD1 (6 bases). V was cut by 0 bases and J by 8 bases, with 16 bases left in between. CDR3 size: 15 residues. CDR1 and CDR2 from the germline V gene are SGHRS and YFSETQ. CDR3 in DNA: TGCGCCAGCAGCTTGGATTTAAACAGGGATGGTACGCAGTATTTT. Translated: CASSLDLNRDGTQYF.

This rearrangement joins TRBV21-1 to TRBJ2-7; TRBD2 is the table's D call, not checked against the DNA. TRBV21-1 is designated a pseudogene. This CDR3 contains 11 residues. The CDR3 loop reads CASSPRDEQYF. The CDR3, as DNA: TGTGCCAGCAGTCCCCGGGACGAGCAGTACTTC.

The chain joins TRBV27 to TRBJ1-2; the match to TRBD1 covers 12 bases. Trimming removed 5 bases from V and 7 bases from J; junction bases left unmatched: 8. This CDR3 region has 15 residues. CDR1 and CDR2 from the germline V gene are MNHEY and SMNVEV (reference sequence). This CDR3 reads CASSHTGTGGFGYTF. The CDR3 nucleotides read TGTGCCAGCAGTCACACTGGGACAGGGGGCTTTGGCTACACCTTC.

This clone turned up a few times. The rearrangement uses TRBV27 and TRBJ2-3; TRBD2 matches 12 bases. The CDR3 has 16 residues. CDR1 is MNHEY, CDR2 SMNVEV, per germline (reference sequence). V gave up 4 bases and J gave up 4 bases; unmatched junction bases: 6. DNA of the CDR3: TGTGCCAGCAGTTCCCCCGGGACTAGCGGGTCAGATACGCAGTATTTT. This gives the protein CASSSPGTSGSDTQYF.

The J gene is TRBJ2-4, the V gene TRBV6-1, with D possibly being TRBD1 (5 bases). Trimming shortened V by 3 bases and J by 0 bases, and 12 bases separated the two germline ends. The CDR3 loop spans 16 amino acids. The V gene's germline CDR1 is MNHNS and CDR2 SASEGT. The CDR3 sequence is CASSEGQGLAKNIQYF. CDR3 DNA sequence: TGTGCCAGCAGTGAGGGTCAGGGTCTAGCCAAAAACATTCAGTACTTC.

The chain is built from TRBV30 and TRBJ2-5; 7 bases fit TRBD2. Germline trimming cut 1 base from V and 2 bases from J; bases unmatched to any gene: 4. Germline CDR1 is GTSNPN and CDR2 is SVGIG (reference sequence). This CDR3 is 14 amino acids long. CDR3 coding DNA: TGTGCCTGGAGTGCCGGGACTATTCAAGAGACCCAGTACTTC. This gives the protein CAWSAGTIQETQYF.

This clone was detected once. This chain joins TRBV5-5 and TRBJ1-3, with 8 nucleotides matching TRBD1. The CDR3 totals 16 residues. The trim removed 3 bases at V and 2 bases at J, leaving 7 bases unmatched. Germline lookup yields CDR1 SGHKS and CDR2 YYEKEE (reference sequence). The CDR3 DNA reads TGTGCCAGCAGCTCCCTCTCCAGGGGGCCTGGAAACACCATATATTTT. Amino acids: CASSSLSRGPGNTIYF.

This sequence joins TRBV5-4 and TRBJ2-7; 15 bases are shared with TRBD2. The germline V gene has CDR1 SGHNT and CDR2 YYREEE (reference sequence). CDR3 length equals 18 residues. J gave up 6 bases and V 2 bases, and 12 bases lay outside the gene matches. The CDR3 DNA reads as TGTGCCAGCAGCTTCCAGGGGGGACTAGCGGGAGGTTTGCGCGAGCAGTACTTC. It codes for CASSFQGGLAGGLREQYF.

This clone appeared once. V gene TRBV28 combines with J gene TRBJ2-5, with D hard to call. With the DNA end fitting TRBJ2-7 better, the J assignment may be wrong. The CDR3 spans 15 residues. Germline loops: CDR1 MDHEN, CDR2 SYDVKM. CDR3 residues: CASSNGLWALYEQYF. CDR3 in DNA: TGTGCCAGCAGTAATGGATTGTGGGCGCTCTACGAGCAGTACTTC.

The chain links TRBV10-3 to TRBJ2-7; D perhaps matches TRBD1 (5 bases). V was trimmed by 7 bases and J by 1 base, leaving 8 bases between them. The CDR3 is 12 residues long. The germline V gene encodes CDR1 ENHRY and CDR2 SYGVKD. The CDR3 loop reads CAIKGDSYEQYF. CDR3 bases: TGTGCCATCAAAGGGGATTCCTACGAGCAGTACTTC.

The rearrangement uses TRBV5-8 and TRBJ2-7; 7 nucleotides line up with TRBD1. The V gene end was trimmed by 4 bases and the J gene end by 5 bases; junction bases not matched to a gene: 6. The germline V gene has CDR1 SGHTS and CDR2 YDEGEE. The CDR3 has 13 amino acids. The CDR3 DNA reads TGTGCCAGCAGCCGACTACAGGGGAACGAGCAGTACTTC. Its translation: CASSRLQGNEQYF.

The rearrangement joins TRBV28 to TRBJ2-7; tentative D call: TRBD2 (6 bases). From germline, CDR1 is MDHEN and CDR2 SYDVKM. The ends were cut back, 1 base at V and 3 bases at J, with 19 bases in the middle. The CDR3 loop spans 17 amino acids. CDR3 region: CASSLFGGASEHYEQYF. In DNA, the CDR3 is TGTGCCAGCAGTTTATTTGGTGGGGCTAGCGAACACTACGAGCAGTACTTC.

This chain joins TRBV4-1 and TRBJ1-5; D possibly corresponds to TRBD1 (5 bases). There are 14 residues in the CDR3. Trimming pared 1 base from V and 8 bases from J, leaving 12 bases between. CDR1 and CDR2 from the germline V gene are MGHRA and YSYEKL. The CDR3 sequence is CASSQVGAGEPQHF. CDR3 sequence (DNA): TGCGCCAGCAGCCAAGTAGGGGCCGGAGAGCCCCAGCATTTT.

V is TRBV19 and J is TRBJ1-2; TRBD1 might be the D (6 bases). The CDR3 has 15 amino acids. Trimming left V 0 bases short and J 4 bases short, with 12 bases between. CDR1 and CDR2 from the germline V gene are LNHDA and SQIVND (reference sequence). DNA of the CDR3: TGTGCCAGTAGTATAGATCAGGGGACGATCTATGGCTACACCTTC. Translation gives CASSIDQGTIYGYTF.

V usage is TRBV6-1 and J usage is TRBJ1-5; D gene uncertain. Per the germline V gene, CDR1 is MNHNS and CDR2 is SASEGT. Trimming cost V 8 bases and J 3 bases, with 2 bases left between them. This CDR3 is built from 10 residues. The CDR3 nucleotides are TGTGCCAGCCACAATCAGCCCCAGCATTTT. Protein product: CASHNQPQHF.

This clone was seen a few times. The genes are TRBV2 and TRBJ1-1; 11 bases match TRBD1. With V trimmed by 9 bases and J by 4 bases, 4 bases remained unmatched. There are 13 residues in the CDR3. The germline V gene encodes CDR1 SNHLY and CDR2 FYNNEI. The CDR3, as DNA: TGTGCCAGGAGGGACAGGGGGAGCACTGAAGCTTTCTTT. It codes for CARRDRGSTEAFF.

The gene calls are TRBV11-2 and TRBJ2-7, with 7 bases identical to TRBD2. Germline V lookup: CDR1 SGHAT, CDR2 FQNNGV. After removal of 6 bases from V and 3 bases from J, the junction contained 8 bases not matched to a gene. The CDR3 contains 14 residues. The DNA for the CDR3 is TGTGCCAGCAGGACACGGGACTACCTCTACGAGCAGTACTTC. This sequence encodes CASRTRDYLYEQYF.

The table lists this clone with a count of one. This chain joins TRBV5-6 and TRBJ2-2; 10 bases agree with TRBD2. CDR1 SGHDT and CDR2 YYEEEE come from the germline V gene. V shed 6 bases, J shed 3 bases, and the junction held 8 bases outside the gene matches. This CDR3 is 16 amino acids long. The chain's CDR3 is CASISSGRRDTGELFF. The CDR3, as DNA: TGTGCCAGCATCAGTAGCGGGAGGCGGGACACCGGGGAGCTGTTTTTT.

CDR3 nucleotide sequence: TGTGCCAGCACCCAAATCACAGGTCTAACCGGGGAGCTGTTTTTT. Amino acid sequence: CASTQITGLTGELFF. V and J are TRBV28 and TRBJ2-2; tentative D call: TRBD1 (5 bases). The CDR3 contains 15 residues. The V gene's germline CDR1 is MDHEN and CDR2 SYDVKM. Trimming shortened V by 7 bases and J by 5 bases, and 17 bases separated the two germline ends.